This is a list of T cell receptor beta chains from one sample in a study of T cell responses to AZD1222 COVID-19 vaccine. The protocol was immunoSEQ multiplex PCR, while the TCRdb copy is restricted to in-frame clones and leaves out a portion. There are just over 8,000 clones in the sample; 85% to 90% occur only once, and about 7.7% lies in the top ten. The material sequenced was peripheral blood, taken 28 days after the second AZD1222 dose. The receptors were gathered from an adult who received the AZD1222 COVID-19 vaccine. CDR3s include the opening cysteine and the closing phenylalanine or tryptophan. D genes are given only for firm matches.

j_call d_call v_call cdr3_length cdr3_aa
TRBJ2-7 . TRBV20-1 14 CSASPAASSYEQYF
TRBJ2-7 . TRBV4-2 14 CASSPRIFTGLILF
TRBJ1-6 . TRBV4-2 20 CASSQEGQGETSSYNSPLHF
TRBJ1-1 . TRBV6-1 16 CASSETDRGRRAEAFF
TRBJ1-2 . TRBV12-3/TRBV12-4 13 CASSFEGEGGYTF
TRBJ2-5 TRBD2 TRBV10-3 17 CAISEGLAGSSWETQYF
TRBJ1-4 TRBD1 TRBV18 17 CASSPGGGRATNEKLFF
TRBJ2-7 . TRBV9 16 CASSVMGGTGSYEQYF
TRBJ2-7 . TRBV7-2 15 CASSLEFLATYEQYF
TRBJ1-2 . TRBV9 12 CASSVDKGGRFF
TRBJ2-1 TRBD2 TRBV18 15 CASSPRSGGYNEQFF
TRBJ2-5 TRBD1 TRBV10-1 16 CASSHPADRDQETQYF
TRBJ1-6 TRBD1 TRBV19 16 CASSTQDRGYNSPLHF
TRBJ1-2 TRBD1 TRBV28 15 CASSNADRGRFGYTF
TRBJ1-3 . TRBV5-4 14 CASRVGNSGNTIYF
TRBJ1-1 . TRBV7-9 15 CASSFTGATNTEAFF
TRBJ2-7 . TRBV28 15 CASSLAGPLSYEQYF
TRBJ1-1 . TRBV5-1 13 CASSYTTGTEAFF
TRBJ2-1 TRBD2 TRBV10-3 12 CAIKRESNEQFF
TRBJ1-6 TRBD1 TRBV18 14 CASSPGQGHSPLHF
TRBJ1-2 . TRBV7-2 15 CASSLGQQLNYGYTF
TRBJ2-5 . TRBV19 13 CASKNLAGETQYF
TRBJ2-5 TRBD1 TRBV3-1/TRBV3-2 12 CATLGGGETQYF
TRBJ2-7 TRBD1 TRBV5-6 16 CASSFFETGTLYEQYF
TRBJ1-6 . TRBV20-1 16 CSASLLMGQGASPLHF
TRBJ2-5 TRBD2 TRBV5-6 14 CASSFRRGQETQYF
TRBJ2-2 . TRBV5-6 13 CASSSTGIGELFF
TRBJ1-1 . TRBV7-8 13 CASSLGTSREAFF
TRBJ1-3 . TRBV3-1/TRBV3-2 16 CASSLSHRGSGNTIYF
TRBJ2-7 . TRBV4-1 16 CASSQAGQGGFYEQYF
TRBJ2-1 . TRBV6-2/TRBV6-3 13 CASSYSVYNEQFF
TRBJ2-5 . TRBV7-2 13 CASRSQGGETQYF
TRBJ2-1 . TRBV5-1 14 CASSADRSYNEQFF
TRBJ1-5 . TRBV28 15 CASTASLFSNQPQHF
TRBJ2-1 . TRBV18 18 CASSPPGQQVRGGNEQFF
TRBJ2-1 . TRBV7-2 18 CASSSSYRGHSQADEQFF
TRBJ2-5 . TRBV7-8 14 CASSLITSQETQYF
TRBJ2-3 TRBD2 TRBV27 14 CASSLASGTDTQYF
TRBJ1-1 . TRBV18 13 CASSPSGFTEAFF
TRBJ2-3 . TRBV24-1 15 CATSDAVLSTDTQYF
TRBJ2-3 . TRBV6-5 15 CASRLSGASTDTQYF
TRBJ1-1 TRBD1 TRBV29-1 12 CSVDQGAPEAFF
TRBJ1-1 TRBD1 TRBV6-6 13 CASLQGAATEAFF
TRBJ2-7 TRBD1 TRBV27 12 CASRLQGGEQYF
TRBJ2-5 . TRBV5-1 14 CASSLGGYQETQYF
TRBJ2-3 . TRBV5-8 15 CASSLTGGSGDTQYF
TRBJ2-7 TRBD1 TRBV6-2/TRBV6-3 14 CASSVGTGVREQYF
TRBJ1-2 . TRBV5-8 13 CASSSGHHYGYTF
TRBJ1-2 TRBD1 TRBV3-1/TRBV3-2 15 CASSQEGQGRPGYTF
TRBJ2-1 TRBD2 TRBV28 14 CASKRGGGAHEQFF
TRBJ2-7 . TRBV27 15 CASSLQYGGPYEQYF
TRBJ2-7 TRBD1 TRBV13 17 CASSLRPGTGEGYEQYF
TRBJ1-2 . TRBV5-1 15 CASSQGQGLNYGYTF
TRBJ2-1 . TRBV11-3 14 CASSLRQVYNEQFF
TRBJ1-1 TRBD1 TRBV27 18 CASSSIPPGQGLGTEAFF
TRBJ2-1 . TRBV6-5 14 CASYMGHRGDEQFF
TRBJ1-2 . TRBV19 14 CASSILGRTDGYTF